The entry below describes one TCR beta chain. The antigen is not known. The data belong to a study of beta chain features in type 1 diabetes. Overall study context: Regarding age, gender and cell yields, patients proved similar to healthy donors.

Expressed TCRB transcripts were sequenced because the entire RNA isolate underwent reverse transcription. Naive, central memory and regulatory T cell samples averaged approximately 3.8 million reads. Clones were sequenced by immunoSEQ multiplex PCR, and TCRdb holds only the in-frame ones, with some missing. This sample carries about 660,000 clones, over 12% of them seen once, and the ten largest clones take less than 0.04%. Central memory, naive, regulatory and stem cell-like memory CD4+ cells were sorted by CD45RO/CCR7/CD25/CD127/CD95/CD27. Study findings and constraints: Possible PCR preference for shorter templates applied equally to patients and controls. Type 1 diabetes patients had moderately but significantly shorter TCRB CDR3s in all four CD4+ subsets.

Source material: naive CD4+ T cells from blood. This sequence originates from a man younger than 35 with type 1 diabetes.

In DNA, the CDR3 is TGTGCCAGCAGACCTAGTGTTAGCTACGAGCAGTACTTC. Translating gives CASRPSVSYEQYF. V usage is TRBV7-2 and J usage is TRBJ2-7; D ambiguous. Trimming removed 6 bases at V and 3 bases at J, with 12 bases between. The V gene's germline CDR1 is SGHTA and CDR2 FQGNSA. This CDR3 region has 13 residues.